What follows describes a single T cell receptor (beta chain). Seattle's cohort entered during active infection and was followed longitudinally. These data are taken from a study of blood T cell repertoires in COVID-19. In the study overall: COVID-19 samples, acute and convalescent, were from the United States, Italy and Spain. The cDNA or gDNA used as material had been derived from T cells, B-cell-depleted T cells, or PBMCs.

Original processing methods: Reference gene primers were amplified, and this amplification served to estimate nucleated cell counts. The method was immunoSEQ multiplex PCR; TCRdb's version includes in-frame clones alone and lacks a portion of them. The DNA was the basis for D and trimming; V, J and clone size are from that table. The sample lists 70,000 or so clones; 76% were seen once. Germline lookup yields CDR1 LGHDT and CDR2 YNNKEL (reference sequence). With 4 bases clipped from V and 8 bases from J, the junction kept 10 bases outside the gene matches. This CDR3 is 15 amino acids long. Source material: peripheral blood. The receptor's source is a man aged 55 to 69 with COVID-19, enrolled during active disease. The chain links TRBV3-1 (or the pseudogene TRBV3-2) to TRBJ1-4; 7 bases fit TRBD1. CDR3 in DNA: TGTGCCAGCAGCCCAGGATATGGACAGGTAGAAAAACTGTTTTTT. It encodes CASSPGYGQVEKLFF.